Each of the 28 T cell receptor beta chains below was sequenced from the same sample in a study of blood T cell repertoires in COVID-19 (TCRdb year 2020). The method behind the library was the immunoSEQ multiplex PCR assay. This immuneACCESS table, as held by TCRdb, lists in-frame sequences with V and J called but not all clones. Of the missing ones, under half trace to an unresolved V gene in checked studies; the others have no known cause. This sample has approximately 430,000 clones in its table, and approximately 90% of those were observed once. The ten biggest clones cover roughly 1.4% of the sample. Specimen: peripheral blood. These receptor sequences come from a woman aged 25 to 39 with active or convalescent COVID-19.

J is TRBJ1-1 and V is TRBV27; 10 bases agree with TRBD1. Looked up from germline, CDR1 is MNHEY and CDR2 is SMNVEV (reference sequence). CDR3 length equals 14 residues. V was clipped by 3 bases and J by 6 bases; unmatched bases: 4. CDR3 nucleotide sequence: TGTGCCAGCAGTTTTCTTGGACAGGGGGCTGAAGCTTTCTTT. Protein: CASSFLGQGAEAFF.

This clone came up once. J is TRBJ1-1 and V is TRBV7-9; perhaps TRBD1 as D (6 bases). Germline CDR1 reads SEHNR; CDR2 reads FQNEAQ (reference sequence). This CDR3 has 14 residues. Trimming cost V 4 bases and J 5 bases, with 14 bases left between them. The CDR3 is CASSSTTGSTEAFF. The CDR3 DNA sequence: TGTGCCAGCAGCTCTACTACAGGGAGTACTGAAGCTTTCTTT.

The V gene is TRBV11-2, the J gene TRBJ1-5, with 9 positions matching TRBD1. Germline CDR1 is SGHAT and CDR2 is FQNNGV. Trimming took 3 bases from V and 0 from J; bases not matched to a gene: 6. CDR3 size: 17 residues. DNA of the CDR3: TGTGCCAGCAGCTTCCACAGGGGGCCCTATAGCAATCAGCCCCAGCATTTT. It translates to CASSFHRGPYSNQPQHF.

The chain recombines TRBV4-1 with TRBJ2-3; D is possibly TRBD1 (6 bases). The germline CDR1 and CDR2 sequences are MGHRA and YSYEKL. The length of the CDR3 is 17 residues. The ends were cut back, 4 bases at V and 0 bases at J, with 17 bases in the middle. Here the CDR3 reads CASSLTQGLASTDTQYF. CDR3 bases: TGCGCCAGCAGCCTAACGCAGGGGCTAGCTAGCACAGATACGCAGTATTTT.

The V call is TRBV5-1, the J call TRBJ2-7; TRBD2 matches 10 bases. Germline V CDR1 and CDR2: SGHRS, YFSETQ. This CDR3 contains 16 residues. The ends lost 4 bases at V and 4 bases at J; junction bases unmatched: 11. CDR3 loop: CASSLTGTSDYYEQYF. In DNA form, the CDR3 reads TGCGCCAGCAGCCTGACCGGGACTAGCGACTATTACGAGCAGTACTTC.

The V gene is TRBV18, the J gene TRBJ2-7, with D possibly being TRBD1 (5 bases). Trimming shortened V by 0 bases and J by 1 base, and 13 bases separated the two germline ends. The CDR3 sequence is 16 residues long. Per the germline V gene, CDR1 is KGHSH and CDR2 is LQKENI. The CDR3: CASSPPWQGGSYEQYF. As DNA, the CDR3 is TGTGCCAGCTCACCACCGTGGCAGGGCGGATCCTACGAGCAGTACTTC.

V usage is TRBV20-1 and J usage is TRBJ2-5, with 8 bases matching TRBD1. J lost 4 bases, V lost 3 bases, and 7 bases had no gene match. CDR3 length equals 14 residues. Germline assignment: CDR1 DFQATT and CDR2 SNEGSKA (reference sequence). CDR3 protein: CSASRTGSLETQYF. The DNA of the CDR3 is TGCAGTGCTAGTAGGACAGGGTCATTAGAGACCCAGTACTTC.

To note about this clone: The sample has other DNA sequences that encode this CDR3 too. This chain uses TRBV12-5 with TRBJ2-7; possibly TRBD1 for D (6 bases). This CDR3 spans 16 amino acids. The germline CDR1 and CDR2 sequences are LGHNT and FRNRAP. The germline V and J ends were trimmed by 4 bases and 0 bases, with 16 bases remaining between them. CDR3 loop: CASGSRTVPSSYEQYF. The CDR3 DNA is TGTGCTAGTGGTTCGCGGACAGTTCCTAGCTCCTACGAGCAGTACTTC.

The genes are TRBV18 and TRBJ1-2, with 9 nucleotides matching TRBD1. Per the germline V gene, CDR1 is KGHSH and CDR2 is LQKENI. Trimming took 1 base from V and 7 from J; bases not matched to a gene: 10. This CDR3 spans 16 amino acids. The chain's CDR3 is CASSPLVPGQGGGYTF. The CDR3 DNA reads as TGTGCCAGCTCACCACTCGTGCCGGGACAGGGTGGTGGCTACACCTTC.

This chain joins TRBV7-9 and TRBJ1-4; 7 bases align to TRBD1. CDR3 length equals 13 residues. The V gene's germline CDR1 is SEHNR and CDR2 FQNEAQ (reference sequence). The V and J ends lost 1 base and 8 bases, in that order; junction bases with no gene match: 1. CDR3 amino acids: CASSLGQGEKLFF. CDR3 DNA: TGTGCCAGCAGCTTAGGACAGGGAGAAAAACTGTTTTTT. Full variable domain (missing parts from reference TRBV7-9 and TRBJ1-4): DTGVSQNPRHKITKRGQNVTFRCDPISEHNRLYWYRQTLGQGPEFLTYFQNEAQLEKSRLLSDRFSAERPKGSFSTLEIQRTEQGDSAMYLCASSLGQGEKLFFGSGTQLSVL.

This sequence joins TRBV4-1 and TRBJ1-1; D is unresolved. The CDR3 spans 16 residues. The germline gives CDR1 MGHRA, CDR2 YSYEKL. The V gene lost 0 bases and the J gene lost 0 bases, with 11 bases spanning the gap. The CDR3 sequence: CASSQESGSMNTEAFF. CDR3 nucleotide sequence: TGCGCCAGCAGCCAAGAATCGGGTAGCATGAACACTGAAGCTTTCTTT.

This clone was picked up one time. Written as DNA, the CDR3 is TGTGCCTGGAGTGTACCCACTAGCGGGAGGAACTACGAGCAGTACTTC. It specifies CAWSVPTSGRNYEQYF. J is TRBJ2-7 and V is TRBV30; the match to TRBD2 covers 12 bases. The ends lost 0 bases at V and 3 bases at J; junction bases unmatched: 6. This CDR3 region has 16 residues. Germline loops: CDR1 GTSNPN, CDR2 SVGIG (reference sequence).

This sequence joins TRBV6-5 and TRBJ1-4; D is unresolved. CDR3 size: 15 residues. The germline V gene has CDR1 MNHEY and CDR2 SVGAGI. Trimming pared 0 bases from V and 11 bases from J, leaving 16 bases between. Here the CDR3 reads CASSYSDGRGAKLFF. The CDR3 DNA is TGTGCCAGCAGTTACTCGGACGGTCGGGGAGCTAAACTGTTTTTT.

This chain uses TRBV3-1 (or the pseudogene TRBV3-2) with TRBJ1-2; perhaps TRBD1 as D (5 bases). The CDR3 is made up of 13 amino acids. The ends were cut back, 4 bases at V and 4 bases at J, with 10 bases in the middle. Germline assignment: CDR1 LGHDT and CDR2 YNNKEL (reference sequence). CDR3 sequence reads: CASSPGLFYGYTF. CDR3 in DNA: TGTGCCAGCAGCCCGGGACTGTTCTATGGCTACACCTTC.

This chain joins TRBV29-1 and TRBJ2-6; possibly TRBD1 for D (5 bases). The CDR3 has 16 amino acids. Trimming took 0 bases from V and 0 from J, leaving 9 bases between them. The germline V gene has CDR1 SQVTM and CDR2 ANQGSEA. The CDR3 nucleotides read TGCAGCGTTGAAGACGTGGACATCTCTGGGGCCAACGTCCTGACTTTC. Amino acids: CSVEDVDISGANVLTF.

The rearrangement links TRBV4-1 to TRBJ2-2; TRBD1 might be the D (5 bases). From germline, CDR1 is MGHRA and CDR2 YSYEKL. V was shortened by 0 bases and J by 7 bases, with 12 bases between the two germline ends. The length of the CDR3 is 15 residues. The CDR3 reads CASSQDLRVRGELFF. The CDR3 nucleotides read TGCGCCAGCAGCCAAGATCTCAGGGTCCGCGGGGAGCTGTTTTTT.

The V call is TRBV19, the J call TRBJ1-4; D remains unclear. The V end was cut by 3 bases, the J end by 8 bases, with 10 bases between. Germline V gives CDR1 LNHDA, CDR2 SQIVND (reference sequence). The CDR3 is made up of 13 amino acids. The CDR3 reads CASSIGRKEKLFF. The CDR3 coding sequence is TGTGCCAGTAGTATCGGGAGAAAAGAAAAACTGTTTTTT.

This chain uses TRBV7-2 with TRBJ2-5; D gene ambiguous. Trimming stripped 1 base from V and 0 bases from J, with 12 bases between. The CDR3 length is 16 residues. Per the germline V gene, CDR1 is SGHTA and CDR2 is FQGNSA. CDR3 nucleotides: TGTGCCAGCAGCTTAGTTCGCGGCGAGTACCAAGAGACCCAGTACTTC. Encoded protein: CASSLVRGEYQETQYF.

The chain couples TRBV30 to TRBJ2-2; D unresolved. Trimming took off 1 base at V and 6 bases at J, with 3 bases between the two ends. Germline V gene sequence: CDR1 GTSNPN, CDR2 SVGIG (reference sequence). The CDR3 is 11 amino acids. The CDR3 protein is CAWSGAGELFF. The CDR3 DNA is TGTGCCTGGAGTGGAGCCGGGGAGCTGTTTTTT.

The CDR3 spells CASSQVGVYQPQHF. The CDR3, as DNA: TGTGCCAGCAGCCAAGTCGGGGTTTATCAGCCCCAGCATTTT. This chain links TRBV3-1 (or the pseudogene TRBV3-2) with TRBJ1-5, with no clear D. Trimming took 1 base from V and 5 from J, leaving 9 bases between them. The CDR3 runs 14 residues. The germline CDR1 and CDR2 sequences are LGHDT and YNNKEL (reference sequence).

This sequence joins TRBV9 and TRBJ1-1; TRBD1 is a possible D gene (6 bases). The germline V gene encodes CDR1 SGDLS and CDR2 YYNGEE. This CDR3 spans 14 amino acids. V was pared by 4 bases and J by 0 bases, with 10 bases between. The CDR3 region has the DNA TGTGCCAGCAGCCCAACAGGGTTGAACACTGAAGCTTTCTTT. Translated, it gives CASSPTGLNTEAFF.

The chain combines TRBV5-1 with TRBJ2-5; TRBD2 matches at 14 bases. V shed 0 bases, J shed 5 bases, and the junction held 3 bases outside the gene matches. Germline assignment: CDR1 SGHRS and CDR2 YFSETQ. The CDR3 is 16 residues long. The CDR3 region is CASSLGGLAGAETQYF. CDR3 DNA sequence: TGCGCCAGCAGCTTGGGGGGACTAGCGGGAGCGGAGACCCAGTACTTC.

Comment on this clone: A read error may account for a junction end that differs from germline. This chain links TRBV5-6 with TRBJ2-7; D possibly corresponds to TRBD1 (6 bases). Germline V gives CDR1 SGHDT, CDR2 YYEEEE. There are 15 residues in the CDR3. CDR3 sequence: CASTLLQGTSYEQYF. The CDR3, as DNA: TGTGCCAGCACCTTGTTACAGGGAACCTCCTACGAGCAGTACTTC.

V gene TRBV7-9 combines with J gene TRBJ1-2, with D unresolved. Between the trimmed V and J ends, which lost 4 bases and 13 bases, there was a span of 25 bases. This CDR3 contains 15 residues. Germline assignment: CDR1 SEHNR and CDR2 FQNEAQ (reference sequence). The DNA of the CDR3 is TGTGCCAGCAGCTCCCTGCAGGAAATGATTCCAGATTGCACCTTC. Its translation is CASSSLQEMIPDCTF.

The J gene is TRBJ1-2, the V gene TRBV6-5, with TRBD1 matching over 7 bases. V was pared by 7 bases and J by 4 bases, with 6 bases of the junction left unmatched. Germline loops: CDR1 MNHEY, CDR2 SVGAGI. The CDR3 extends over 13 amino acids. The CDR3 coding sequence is TGTGCCAGCATAGGGGGCCAGGGCTATGGCTACACCTTC. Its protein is CASIGGQGYGYTF.

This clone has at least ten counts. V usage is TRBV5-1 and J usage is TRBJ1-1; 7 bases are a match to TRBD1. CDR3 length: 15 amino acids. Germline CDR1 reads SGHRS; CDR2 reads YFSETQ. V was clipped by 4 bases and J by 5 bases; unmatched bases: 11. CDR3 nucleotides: TGCGCCAGCAGCCCCACTGTACCGGGACAGACTGAAGCTTTCTTT. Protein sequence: CASSPTVPGQTEAFF.

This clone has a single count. The DNA for the CDR3 is TGCGCCAGCAGCTTTCAAGACAGGGTCGTGTATGGCTACACCTTC. Its protein product is CASSFQDRVVYGYTF. The chain joins TRBV5-1 to TRBJ1-2; TRBD1 agrees at 7 bases. The CDR3 totals 15 residues. In germline, CDR1 is SGHRS, CDR2 YFSETQ. The V segment lost 2 bases and the J segment 5 bases; nucleotides outside the gene matches: 9.

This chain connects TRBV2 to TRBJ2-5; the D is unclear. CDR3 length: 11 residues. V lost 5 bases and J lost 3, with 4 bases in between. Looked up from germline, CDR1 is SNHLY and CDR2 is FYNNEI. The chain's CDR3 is CASSIEETQYF. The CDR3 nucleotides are TGTGCCAGCAGTATAGAAGAGACCCAGTACTTC. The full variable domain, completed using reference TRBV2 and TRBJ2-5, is EPEVTQTPSHQVTQMGQEVILRCVPISNHLYFYWYRQILGQKVEFLVSFYNNEISEKSEIFDDQFSVERPDGSNFTLKIRSTKLEDSAMYFCASSIEETQYFGPGTRLLVL.